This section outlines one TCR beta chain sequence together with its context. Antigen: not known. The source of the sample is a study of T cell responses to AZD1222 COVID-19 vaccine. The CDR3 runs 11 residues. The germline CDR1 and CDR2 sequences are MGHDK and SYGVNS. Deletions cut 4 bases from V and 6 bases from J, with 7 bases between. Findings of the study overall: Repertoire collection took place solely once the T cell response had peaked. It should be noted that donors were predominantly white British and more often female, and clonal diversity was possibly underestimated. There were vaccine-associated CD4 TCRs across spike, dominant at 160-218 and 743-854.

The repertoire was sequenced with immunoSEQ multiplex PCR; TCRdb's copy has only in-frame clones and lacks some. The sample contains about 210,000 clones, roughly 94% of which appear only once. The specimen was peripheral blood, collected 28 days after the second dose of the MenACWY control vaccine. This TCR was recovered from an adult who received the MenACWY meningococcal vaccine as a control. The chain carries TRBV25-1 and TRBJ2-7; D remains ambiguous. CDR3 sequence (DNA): TGTGCCAGCAGTGCGGGCAGCGAGCAGTACTTC. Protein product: CASSAGSEQYF.